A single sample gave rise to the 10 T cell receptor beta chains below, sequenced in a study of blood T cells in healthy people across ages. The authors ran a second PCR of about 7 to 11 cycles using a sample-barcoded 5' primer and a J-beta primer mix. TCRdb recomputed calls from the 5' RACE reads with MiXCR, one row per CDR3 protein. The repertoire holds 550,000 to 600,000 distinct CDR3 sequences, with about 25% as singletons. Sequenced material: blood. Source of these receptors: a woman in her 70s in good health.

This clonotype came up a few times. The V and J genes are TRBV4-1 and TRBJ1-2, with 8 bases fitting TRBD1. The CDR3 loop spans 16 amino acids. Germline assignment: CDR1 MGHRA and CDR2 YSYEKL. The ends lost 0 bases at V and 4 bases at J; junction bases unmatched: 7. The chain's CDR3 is CASSQDRRTGPYGYTF. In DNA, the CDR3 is TGCGCCAGCAGCCAAGATCGGCGGACAGGGCCCTATGGCTACACCTTC.

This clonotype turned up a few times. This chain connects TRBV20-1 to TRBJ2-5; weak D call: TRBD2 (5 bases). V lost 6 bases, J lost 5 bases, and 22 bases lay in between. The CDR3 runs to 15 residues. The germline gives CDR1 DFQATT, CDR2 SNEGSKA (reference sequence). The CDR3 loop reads CSAPGRPAVTETQYF. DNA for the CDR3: TGCAGTGCCCCGGGCAGGCCAGCGGTTACCGAGACCCAGTACTTC.

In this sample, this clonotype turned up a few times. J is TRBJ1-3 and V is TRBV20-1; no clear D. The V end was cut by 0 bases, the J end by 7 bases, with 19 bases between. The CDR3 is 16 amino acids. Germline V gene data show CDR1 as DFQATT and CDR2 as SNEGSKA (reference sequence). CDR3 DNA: TGCAGTGCTAGAGATTTCGACCCTTCGAGAAGTAACACCATATATTTT. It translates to CSARDFDPSRSNTIYF.

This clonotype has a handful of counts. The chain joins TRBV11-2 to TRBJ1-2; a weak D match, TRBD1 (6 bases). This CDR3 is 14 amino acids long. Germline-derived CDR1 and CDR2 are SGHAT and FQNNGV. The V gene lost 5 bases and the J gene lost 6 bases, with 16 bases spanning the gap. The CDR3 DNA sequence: TGTGCCAGCAGCCGGGCAAGGGGGATAGATGGCTACACCTTC. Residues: CASSRARGIDGYTF.

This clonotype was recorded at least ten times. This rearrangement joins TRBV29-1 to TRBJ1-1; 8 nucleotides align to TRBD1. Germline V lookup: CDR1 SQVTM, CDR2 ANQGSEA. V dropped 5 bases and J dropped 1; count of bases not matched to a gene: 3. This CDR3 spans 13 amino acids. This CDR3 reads CSVWGQENTEAFF. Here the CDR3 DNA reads TGCAGCGTTTGGGGACAGGAGAACACTGAAGCTTTCTTT.

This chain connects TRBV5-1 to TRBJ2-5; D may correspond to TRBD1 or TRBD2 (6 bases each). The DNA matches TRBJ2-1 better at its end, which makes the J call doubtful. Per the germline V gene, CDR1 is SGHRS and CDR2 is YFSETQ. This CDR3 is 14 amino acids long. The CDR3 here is CASSKSGGRGEQFF. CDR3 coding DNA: TGCGCCAGCAGCAAGTCCGGGGGCAGGGGTGAGCAGTTCTTC.

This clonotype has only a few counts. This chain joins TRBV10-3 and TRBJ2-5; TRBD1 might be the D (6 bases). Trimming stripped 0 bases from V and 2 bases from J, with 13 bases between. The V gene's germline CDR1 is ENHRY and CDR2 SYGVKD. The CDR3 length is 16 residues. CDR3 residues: CAISESRRGGQETQYF. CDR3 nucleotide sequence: TGTGCCATCAGTGAGTCACGGAGAGGGGGACAAGAGACCCAGTACTTC.

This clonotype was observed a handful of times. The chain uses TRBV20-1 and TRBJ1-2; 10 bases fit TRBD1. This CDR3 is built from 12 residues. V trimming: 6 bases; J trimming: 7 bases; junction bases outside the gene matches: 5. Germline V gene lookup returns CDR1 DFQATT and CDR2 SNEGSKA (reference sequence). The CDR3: CSARTGGGGYTF. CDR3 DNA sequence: TGCAGTGCCCGGACAGGGGGTGGTGGCTACACCTTC.

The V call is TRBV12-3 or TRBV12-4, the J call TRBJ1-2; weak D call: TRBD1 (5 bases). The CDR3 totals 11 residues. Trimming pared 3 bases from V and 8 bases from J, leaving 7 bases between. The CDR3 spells CASSLGQGYTF. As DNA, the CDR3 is TGTGCCAGCAGTTTGGGGCAGGGCTACACCTTC.

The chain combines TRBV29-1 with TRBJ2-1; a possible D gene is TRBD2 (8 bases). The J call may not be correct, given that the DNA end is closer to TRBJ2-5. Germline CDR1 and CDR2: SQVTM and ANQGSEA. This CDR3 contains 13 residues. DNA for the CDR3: TGCAGCGCGGACGGGAGGGGGCGAGAGACCCAGTACTTC. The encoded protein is CSADGRGRETQYF.